These 11 T cell receptor beta chains were sequenced from one sample in a study of CD8 T cells in ankylosing spondylitis. For these TCRs, the target antigens are not known. Regarding the study as a whole: There was a TCR beta motif, made of several highly homologous variants, that appeared characteristic of ankylosing spondylitis blood.

TCRdb used MiXCR to reprocess the 5' RACE reads, holding one entry per CDR3 protein. Among 650,000 to 800,000 distinct CDR3 sequences listed, 15% to 20% were seen once. What was sequenced was blood, either unsorted or a sorted T cell fraction (not recorded which). All receptors derive from a male donor with ankylosing spondylitis.

In this sample, this clonotype turned up many times. This chain uses TRBV10-3 with TRBJ2-1; D uncertain. This CDR3 comprises 15 residues. CDR1 and CDR2 (germline): ENHRY, SYGVKD. V dropped 2 bases and J dropped 0 bases, with 8 bases sitting between them. CDR3 in amino acids: CAISEDFHSYNEQFF. The CDR3 coding sequence is TGTGCCATCAGTGAGGACTTCCACTCCTACAATGAGCAGTTCTTC.

DNA of the CDR3: TGCAGCGTTGAACGGGACGCGCCCTACAATGAGCAGTTCTTC. It is translated as CSVERDAPYNEQFF. The chain has TRBV29-1 and TRBJ2-1; D is tentatively TRBD1 or TRBD2 (5 bases each). V dropped 2 bases and J dropped 2 bases, with 10 bases sitting between them. Germline V CDR1 and CDR2: SQVTM, ANQGSEA. The CDR3 runs to 14 residues.

Here the CDR3 DNA reads TGCGCCAGCAGCATTGCCGGGGGGGAGACCCAGTACTTC. This codes for CASSIAGGETQYF. This sequence joins TRBV5-1 and TRBJ2-5; 7 positions agree with TRBD2. The CDR3 totals 13 residues. V shed 4 bases, J shed 5 bases, and the junction held 5 bases outside the gene matches. Germline V gives CDR1 SGHRS, CDR2 YFSETQ.

This clonotype was counted between two and nine times. The rearrangement joins TRBV12-3 or TRBV12-4 to TRBJ1-1; D is unclear. This CDR3 has 13 residues. Trimming took off 3 bases at V and 4 bases at J, with 9 bases between the two ends. The CDR3 protein is CASSLDPSTEAFF. CDR3 coding DNA: TGTGCCAGCAGTTTGGATCCAAGCACTGAAGCTTTCTTT.

This clonotype was counted a few times. The gene calls are TRBV5-6 and TRBJ2-2; TRBD1 aligns across 7 bases. V lost 0 bases to trimming and J lost 2 bases; unmatched junction nucleotides: 4. The V gene's germline CDR1 is SGHDT and CDR2 YYEEEE. This CDR3 contains 16 residues. CDR3 DNA sequence: TGTGCCAGCAGCTTGGGGGGACAGCTAAACACCGGGGAGCTGTTTTTT. This codes for CASSLGGQLNTGELFF. Complete variable domain (other parts from reference TRBV5-6 and TRBJ2-2): DAGVTQSPTHLIKTRGQQVTLRCSPKSGHDTVSWYQQALGQGPQFIFQYYEEEERQRGNFPDRFSGHQFPNYSSELNVNALLLGDSALYLCASSLGGQLNTGELFFGEGSRLTVL.

The rearrangement links TRBV2 to TRBJ1-1; a possible D gene is TRBD1 (5 bases). Germline values: CDR1 SNHLY, CDR2 FYNNEI. Trimming removed 5 bases at V and 0 bases at J, with 13 bases between. There are 15 residues in the CDR3. The CDR3 loop is CASSHRAGLNTEAFF. DNA for the CDR3: TGTGCCAGCAGTCACCGGGCAGGGTTGAACACTGAAGCTTTCTTT.

This rearrangement joins TRBV6-1 to TRBJ2-3; D remains unclear. The CDR3 covers 14 residues. Between the trimmed V and J ends, which lost 4 bases and 5 bases, there was a span of 13 bases. The germline CDR1 and CDR2 sequences are MNHNS and SASEGT. CDR3 in DNA: TGTGCCAGCAGTGCCCGTTTTATCGGAGATACGCAGTATTTT. This translates into CASSARFIGDTQYF.

This clonotype was picked up one time. V and J are TRBV5-1 and TRBJ2-7, with no clear D. This CDR3 spans 15 amino acids. Germline V gene data show CDR1 as SGHRS and CDR2 as YFSETQ. Trimming removed 0 bases at V and 2 bases at J, with 12 bases between. The CDR3 spells CASSLVQRTTYEQYF. In DNA, the CDR3 is TGCGCCAGCAGCTTGGTGCAGCGAACAACCTACGAGCAGTACTTC.

The chain joins TRBV6-2 or TRBV6-3 to TRBJ2-3; no reliable D call. V lost 2 bases, J lost 4 bases, and 4 bases lay in between. The CDR3 sequence is 12 residues long. The V gene's germline CDR1 is MNHEY and CDR2 SVGEGT. The CDR3 bases are TGTGCCAGCAGTTACCCCCCAGATACGCAGTATTTT. This encodes CASSYPPDTQYF.

V is TRBV20-1 and J is TRBJ2-5, with D perhaps matching TRBD1 or TRBD2 (6 bases each). The V end lost 3 bases, the J end lost 5 bases, and 13 bases lay between the germline ends. The CDR3 totals 13 residues. Germline V gives CDR1 DFQATT, CDR2 SNEGSKA (reference sequence). The CDR3 nucleotides are TGCAGTGCTAGTTCGGGGGCCAGGGAGACCCAGTACTTC. Protein product: CSASSGARETQYF.

This clonotype was seen at least ten times. The chain has TRBV20-1 and TRBJ1-1; D is perhaps TRBD1 (6 bases). Trimming stripped 3 bases from V and 2 bases from J, with 10 bases between. The germline gives CDR1 DFQATT, CDR2 SNEGSKA (reference sequence). This CDR3 has 13 residues. CDR3 sequence (DNA): TGCAGTGCTAGTCCAGGGGTTAACACTGAAGCTTTCTTT. This encodes CSASPGVNTEAFF.